This T cell receptor beta chain was recorded in a study of neurological immune-mediated disorders. Study conclusions and caveats: None of the CDR3 amino acid sequences of expanded clones were shared across subjects, and this suggested private repertoires in all groups. HTLV-1-associated myelopathy had the most TCR clonal expansion, while multiple sclerosis had the least, a level that fell below healthy controls.

By 5'RACE with 10-nucleotide random UMIs, the cDNA was made. TCRdb reanalysed the 5' RACE reads using MiXCR and keeps one entry per CDR3 protein. The table lists approximately 30,000 distinct CDR3 sequences, under 8% of them singletons. This clonotype was observed many times. Its antigen is not identified. PBMCs numbering 2 million and stored at -80 C yielded the unsorted libraries. Germline V gene lookup returns CDR1 SGHRS and CDR2 YFSETQ. With 5 bases removed from V and 1 base from J, the gap between germline ends came to 8 bases. This CDR3 has 13 residues. This chain joins TRBV5-1 and TRBJ2-3, with D perhaps matching TRBD1 (5 bases). The specimen was PBMCs. This receptor was identified in a woman in her forties or fifties in good health. The CDR3, as DNA: TGCGCCAGCAGACCGACAGGCACAGATACGCAGTATTTT. This encodes CASRPTGTDTQYF.